A single sample is the source of the 24 T cell receptor beta chains below, sequenced in a study of response to subunit inactivated influenza vaccine. TCRdb analysed the RT-PCR reads with MiXCR anew, one entry per CDR3 protein. This sample has 500,000 to 700,000 distinct CDR3 sequences; roughly 23% occur once, and the top ten carry approximately 3%. Another study also made use of these data, one on T cells expressing NK-cell markers. Turning to that study: With UMIs, 5'RACE template switching was used to make TCR beta cDNA.

The sequences come from CD4+ T cells sorted from PBMCs, collected roughly 12 days after vaccination. These receptors were taken from a man aged 50 or older who received an inactivated influenza vaccine.

V is TRBV12-3 or TRBV12-4 and J is TRBJ2-7; a weak D match, TRBD1 (5 bases). CDR3 length: 15 amino acids. The V gene lost 8 bases and the J gene lost 5 bases, with 22 bases spanning the gap. The CDR3 loop reads CASGKDKDLRNEQYF. In DNA form, the CDR3 reads TGTGCCAGCGGCAAGGACAAGGACCTCCGGAACGAGCAGTACTTC.

This clonotype occurred a few times. V gene TRBV29-1 combines with J gene TRBJ2-7; weak D call: TRBD2 (6 bases). The CDR3 loop spans 12 amino acids. Germline V gene lookup returns CDR1 SQVTM and CDR2 ANQGSEA. Between the trimmed V and J ends, which lost 4 bases and 6 bases, there was a span of 13 bases. The CDR3 loop is CSVAWTNGEQYF. CDR3 coding DNA: TGCAGCGTTGCTTGGACTAACGGCGAGCAGTACTTC.

Only a few counts were recorded for this clonotype. The V call is TRBV29-1, the J call TRBJ1-4; D remains ambiguous. Trimming removed 1 base at V and 3 bases at J, with 6 bases between. CDR3 length: 13 residues. Germline CDR1 reads SQVTM; CDR2 reads ANQGSEA. The CDR3 protein is CSVEADPNEKLFF. For the CDR3, the DNA is TGCAGCGTTGAAGCAGACCCTAATGAAAAACTGTTTTTT.

This chain connects TRBV5-5 to TRBJ2-3, with no clear D. Germline V gene sequence: CDR1 SGHKS, CDR2 YYEKEE (reference sequence). V was clipped by 1 base and J by 6 bases, with 12 bases between them. The CDR3 extends over 14 amino acids. CDR3 sequence reads: CASSLFAHPDTQYF. CDR3 DNA sequence: TGTGCCAGCAGCTTGTTTGCCCATCCGGATACGCAGTATTTT. Filled out from reference TRBV5-5 and TRBJ2-3, the complete variable domain reads DAGVTQSPTHLIKTRGQQVTLRCSPISGHKSVSWYQQVLGQGPQFIFQYYEKEERGRGNFPDRFSARQFPNYSSELNVNALLLGDSALYLCASSLFAHPDTQYFGPGTRLTVL.

For this clonotype: The limits of the CDR3 on the DNA are not certain, so only TCRdb's listed CDR3 is given. The rearrangement joins TRBV12-5 to TRBJ2-1. Germline V gene data show CDR1 as LGHNT and CDR2 as FRNRAP. The CDR3 totals 12 residues, both ends included. CDR3 amino acids: CASGFLADEQFF.

This chain links TRBV6-2 or TRBV6-3 with TRBJ2-1; 16 bases map to TRBD2. Looked up from germline, CDR1 is MNHEY and CDR2 is SVGEGT. After removal of 7 bases from V and 4 bases from J, the junction contained 13 bases not matched to a gene. CDR3 length equals 19 residues. The CDR3 protein is CASTPLRGLAGGEYNEQFF. DNA of the CDR3: TGTGCCAGCACTCCCCTCCGGGGACTAGCGGGAGGGGAATACAATGAGCAGTTCTTC.

This clonotype was seen at least ten times. The chain joins TRBV5-1 to TRBJ2-2; TRBD2 matches 10 bases. V trimming: 5 bases; J trimming: 0 bases; junction bases outside the gene matches: 10. Germline loops: CDR1 SGHRS, CDR2 YFSETQ. The CDR3 loop spans 18 amino acids. CDR3 sequence: CASRGSGRTQTNTGELFF. CDR3 DNA: TGCGCCAGCAGAGGTAGCGGGAGGACTCAGACGAACACCGGGGAGCTGTTTTTT.

In its sample, this clonotype was seen a few times. This chain links TRBV2 with TRBJ2-7; 8 bases align to TRBD2. Germline V gene data show CDR1 as SNHLY and CDR2 as FYNNEI. This CDR3 region has 13 residues. The V and J ends lost 4 bases and 2 bases, in that order; junction bases with no gene match: 1. CDR3 DNA sequence: TGTGCCAGCAGTGCCGGGAGGGCCTACGAGCAGTACTTC. Translation: CASSAGRAYEQYF. Supplemented by reference TRBV2 and TRBJ2-7, the full variable domain reads EPEVTQTPSHQVTQMGQEVILRCVPISNHLYFYWYRQILGQKVEFLVSFYNNEISEKSEIFDDQFSVERPDGSNFTLKIRSTKLEDSAMYFCASSAGRAYEQYFGPGTRLTVT.

The chain carries TRBV28 and TRBJ2-2; 10 positions agree with TRBD1. Germline V CDR1 and CDR2: MDHEN, SYDVKM. This CDR3 has 17 residues. The ends lost 6 bases at V and 4 bases at J; junction bases unmatched: 11. The CDR3 spells CASSNPGTGAGTGELFF. CDR3 sequence (DNA): TGTGCCAGCAGCAACCCCGGGACAGGGGCCGGCACCGGGGAGCTGTTTTTT.

This clonotype was seen a handful of times. V gene TRBV6-2 or TRBV6-3 combines with J gene TRBJ2-7; 9 bases match TRBD1. This CDR3 comprises 16 residues. The V segment lost 5 bases and the J segment 2 bases; nucleotides outside the gene matches: 10. CDR1 and CDR2 from the germline V gene are MNHEY and SVGEGT. The CDR3: CASSRFTGTGTYEQYF. The CDR3 nucleotides are TGTGCCAGCAGTCGATTTACCGGGACAGGGACCTACGAGCAGTACTTC.

The chain links TRBV25-1 to TRBJ1-2; TRBD1 agrees at 7 bases. V lost 2 bases and J lost 1; bases outside the gene matches: 7. The germline V gene has CDR1 MGHDK and CDR2 SYGVNS. The CDR3 consists of 16 residues. CDR3 DNA sequence: TGTGCCAGCAGTGAAGATCGTTACAGGGGTAACTATGGCTACACCTTC. Its protein product is CASSEDRYRGNYGYTF.

The sample holds a few counts of this clonotype. The V gene is TRBV12-3 or TRBV12-4, the J gene TRBJ1-1; D is possibly TRBD1 (6 bases). The germline V and J ends were trimmed by 2 bases and 8 bases, with 9 bases remaining between them. The CDR3 is 12 residues long. This CDR3 reads CASSLQGQEAFF. The CDR3 DNA sequence: TGTGCCAGCAGTTTACAGGGGCAGGAAGCTTTCTTT.

The chain is built from TRBV5-5 and TRBJ2-3; 12 bases match TRBD1. With V trimmed by 4 bases and J by 6 bases, 9 bases remained unmatched. The CDR3 runs 16 residues. Germline values: CDR1 SGHKS, CDR2 YYEKEE (reference sequence). The CDR3, as DNA: TGTGCCAGCAGCCCGCGGGGACAGGGGGCTCGGGATACGCAGTATTTT. Protein sequence: CASSPRGQGARDTQYF.

This clonotype was recorded at least ten times. The CDR3: CASSYRATNYGYTF. CDR3 coding DNA: TGTGCCAGCAGTTATCGGGCCACTAACTATGGCTACACCTTC. The chain employs TRBV6-5 and TRBJ1-2; no reliable D call. Germline CDR1 and CDR2: MNHEY and SVGAGI. CDR3 size: 14 residues. Trimming cost V 3 bases and J 0 bases, with 8 bases left between them.

This clonotype appeared a few times. V is TRBV28 and J is TRBJ2-7; D may be TRBD1 (6 bases). CDR1 is MDHEN, CDR2 SYDVKM, per germline. V lost 4 bases to trimming and J lost 0 bases, with 13 bases between them. The CDR3 totals 15 residues. The CDR3 DNA reads as TGTGCCAGCAGTTCCCCCCCCAGGGGCTCCTACGAGCAGTACTTC. Protein sequence: CASSSPPRGSYEQYF.

This clonotype was observed a few times. The chain uses TRBV7-9 and TRBJ2-1; D remains unclear. The CDR3 runs to 15 residues. V lost 0 bases to trimming and J lost 5 bases, with 11 bases between them. Per germline, CDR1 SEHNR and CDR2 FQNEAQ (reference sequence). As DNA, the CDR3 is TGTGCCAGCAGCTTAGCGCGTGGCCCAGACAATGAGCAGTTCTTC. Its protein product is CASSLARGPDNEQFF.

The CDR3: CASSRSGPADTQYF. The CDR3 region has the DNA TGCGCCAGCAGCCGTTCCGGGCCGGCGGATACGCAGTATTTT. The V and J genes are TRBV5-1 and TRBJ2-3; D gene uncertain. The V gene lost 4 bases and the J gene lost 6 bases, with 15 bases spanning the gap. Germline-derived CDR1 and CDR2 are SGHRS and YFSETQ. The CDR3 has 14 residues.

This clonotype was counted once. The chain has TRBV4-1 and TRBJ2-1; 10 bases are a match to TRBD2. The CDR3 length is 16 residues. V was clipped by 2 bases and J by 9 bases; unmatched bases: 10. Germline V gene lookup returns CDR1 MGHRA and CDR2 YSYEKL. The CDR3 is CASSQTSGGAVGEQFF. The CDR3 nucleotides read TGCGCCAGCAGCCAAACAAGCGGGGGGGCCGTAGGTGAGCAGTTCTTC.

The chain recombines TRBV20-1 with TRBJ2-5; 8 nucleotides line up with TRBD2. V lost 3 bases and J lost 2; bases outside the gene matches: 8. The CDR3 sequence is 15 residues long. Germline CDR1 reads DFQATT; CDR2 reads SNEGSKA (reference sequence). The CDR3 sequence is CSARMGGGWQETQYF. For the CDR3, the DNA is TGCAGTGCTAGGATGGGCGGGGGGTGGCAAGAGACCCAGTACTTC.

The V gene is TRBV24-1, the J gene TRBJ2-2, with D possibly matching TRBD1 (5 bases). Germline V gene data show CDR1 as KGHDR and CDR2 as SFDVKD. V lost 7 bases and J 4 bases, leaving 12 bases between the germline ends. This CDR3 contains 14 residues. Written as DNA, the CDR3 is TGTGCCACCAGGGGGAAGGGGTCCACCGGGGAGCTGTTTTTT. It translates to CATRGKGSTGELFF.

This clonotype was found a few times. The chain employs TRBV4-1 and TRBJ1-2; 9 bases are a match to TRBD1. The germline CDR1 and CDR2 sequences are MGHRA and YSYEKL. The junction had 9 bases not matched to a gene; V was cut back by 5 bases and J by 8 bases. CDR3 length equals 14 residues. The CDR3 coding sequence is TGCGCCAGCAGCGTCGAACAGGGGGCTTGGGGCTACACCTTC. Its translation: CASSVEQGAWGYTF.

This chain links TRBV12-3 or TRBV12-4 with TRBJ2-5; TRBD2 matches at 11 bases. The length of the CDR3 is 16 residues. Germline trimming cut 7 bases from V and 5 bases from J; bases unmatched to any gene: 12. The CDR3 DNA follows: TGTGCCAGCACTGCAAGGAGGCTAGCGGGAGGTGAGACCCAGTACTTC. Protein sequence: CASTARRLAGGETQYF.

This clonotype was observed a few times. This chain links TRBV10-3 with TRBJ2-7; D call uncertain. Germline lookup yields CDR1 ENHRY and CDR2 SYGVKD. This CDR3 region has 12 residues. V lost 10 bases, J lost 3 bases, and 13 bases lay in between. Written as DNA, the CDR3 is TGTGCCACCCGCTTAGGTGGCTACGAGCAGTACTTC. Translated: CATRLGGYEQYF.

The sample holds a few counts of this clonotype. V and J are TRBV7-9 and TRBJ2-5; TRBD1 might be the D (6 bases). The CDR3 runs to 12 residues. Germline V gene data show CDR1 as SEHNR and CDR2 as FQNEAQ (reference sequence). The V end was cut by 5 bases, the J end by 5 bases, with 9 bases between. The CDR3 here is CASSHRDETQYF. CDR3 nucleotides: TGTGCCAGCAGCCACAGGGACGAGACCCAGTACTTC.